In its sample, the clone carrying this TCR beta chain was seen a few times. Its cognate antigen is unknown. The CDR3 spans 15 residues. Germline V gene sequence: CDR1 LNHNV, CDR2 YYDKDF (reference sequence). V gave up 8 bases and J gave up 7 bases; unmatched junction bases: 8. This specimen comes from a study of T cell repertoires in cytomegalovirus infection. Looking at the study overall: In the study, CMV epitopes included recently identified HLA-C-restricted and well-studied HLA-B-restricted ones. Public TCR beta signatures indicated both CMV infection and matching HLA type.

TCRdb fed the reads into MiXCR, producing one record per CDR3 protein. In the table there are fewer than 1,000,000 distinct CDR3 sequences, 31% of which are singletons. The sequencing here drew on cultured CD8+ T cells from PBMCs, taken from culture after CMV antigen stimulation. The sequence was collected from a human donor in good health (CMV status not recorded). Some clones in this sample may be carry-over from other donors' samples. The rearrangement joins TRBV15 to TRBJ1-4; TRBD1 agrees at 12 bases. The CDR3 loop is CATEGTGGGSEKLFF. Written as DNA, the CDR3 is TGTGCCACCGAGGGGACAGGGGGCGGAAGTGAAAAACTGTTTTTT.